The TCR beta chain under discussion was sequenced for a study of high-grade serous ovarian cancer treatment subgroups. Study-level points and caveats: Without spatial data, bulk sequencing limits insight into HGSC tumor diversity.

Sequenced by immunoSEQ multiplex PCR; TCRdb stores in-frame clones only, minus some. The table has about 9,000 clones, 60% to 85% seen once. Germline lookup yields CDR1 MNHEY and CDR2 SMNVEV (reference sequence). V was clipped by 4 bases and J by 14 bases, with 12 bases between them. The CDR3 contains 12 residues. The table lists this clone with a count of one. Its antigen is undetermined. The tumor samples were collected prior to definitive surgery or chemotherapy. The sample comprised tumor tissue. V usage is TRBV27 and J usage is TRBJ1-6; tentatively, D is TRBD1 (5 bases). The TCR comes from a human donor with high-grade serous ovarian cancer. This chain's CDR3 is CASSSLGAALHF. The DNA for the CDR3 is TGTGCCAGCAGTTCGCTTGGGGCAGCCCTCCACTTT.